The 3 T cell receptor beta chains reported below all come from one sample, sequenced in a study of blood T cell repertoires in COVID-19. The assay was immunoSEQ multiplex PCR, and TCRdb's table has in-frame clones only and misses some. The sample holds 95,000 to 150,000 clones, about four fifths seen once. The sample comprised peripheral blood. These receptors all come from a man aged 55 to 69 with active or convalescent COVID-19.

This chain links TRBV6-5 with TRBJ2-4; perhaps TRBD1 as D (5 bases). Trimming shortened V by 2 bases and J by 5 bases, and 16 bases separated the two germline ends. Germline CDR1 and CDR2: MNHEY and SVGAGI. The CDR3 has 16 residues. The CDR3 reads CASSYKSGRAQNIQYF. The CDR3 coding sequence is TGTGCCAGCAGTTACAAGTCCGGCAGGGCCCAAAACATTCAGTACTTC.

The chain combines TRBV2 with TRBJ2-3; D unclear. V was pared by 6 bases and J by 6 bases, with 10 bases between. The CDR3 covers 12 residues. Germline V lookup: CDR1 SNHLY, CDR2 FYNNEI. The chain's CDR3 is CASRELVDTQYF. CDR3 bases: TGTGCCAGCAGGGAGTTGGTGGATACGCAGTATTTT.

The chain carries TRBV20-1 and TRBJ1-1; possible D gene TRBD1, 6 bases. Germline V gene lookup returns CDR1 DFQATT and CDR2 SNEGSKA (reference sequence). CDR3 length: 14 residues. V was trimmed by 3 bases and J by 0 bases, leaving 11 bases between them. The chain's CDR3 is CSASEDSLNTEAFF. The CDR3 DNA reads TGCAGTGCTAGTGAGGACAGCTTGAACACTGAAGCTTTCTTT.